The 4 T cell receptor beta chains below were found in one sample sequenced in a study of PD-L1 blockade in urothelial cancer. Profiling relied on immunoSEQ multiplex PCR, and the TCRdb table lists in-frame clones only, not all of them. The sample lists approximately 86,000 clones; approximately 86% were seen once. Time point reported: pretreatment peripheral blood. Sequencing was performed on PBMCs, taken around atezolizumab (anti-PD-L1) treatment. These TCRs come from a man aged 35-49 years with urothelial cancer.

The CDR3 DNA sequence: TGTGCCAGCAGCTCGGGAGCAGGGGGCGTTTTCGATACGCAGTATTTT. This translates into CASSSGAGGVFDTQYF. The chain carries TRBV5-6 and TRBJ2-3; 8 bases agree with TRBD1. Germline loops: CDR1 SGHDT, CDR2 YYEEEE. The CDR3 loop spans 16 amino acids. J lost 6 bases, V lost 3 bases, and 12 bases had no gene match.

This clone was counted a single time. CDR3 nucleotide sequence: TGTGCCAGCAGCTTGGGGGTGAGGGGGATTCAGTACTTC. This gives the protein CASSLGVRGIQYF. The rearrangement links TRBV14 to TRBJ2-4; possible D gene TRBD1, 6 bases. With 5 bases removed from V and 10 bases from J, the gap between germline ends came to 15 bases. The CDR3 totals 13 residues. Germline V lookup: CDR1 SGHDN, CDR2 FVKESK.

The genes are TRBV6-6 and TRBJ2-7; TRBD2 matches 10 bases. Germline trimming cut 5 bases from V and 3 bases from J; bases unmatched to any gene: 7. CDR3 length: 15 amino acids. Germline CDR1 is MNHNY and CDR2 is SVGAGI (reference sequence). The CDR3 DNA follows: TGTGCCAGCAGTGTAGCTAGCGGGAGCGGCTACGAGCAGTACTTC. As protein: CASSVASGSGYEQYF.

The CDR3 nucleotides read TGCGCCAGCACCCCTGGGGGGGGGAAGGAGCAGTACTTC. Its protein is CASTPGGGKEQYF. This chain links TRBV4-1 with TRBJ2-7, with 7 bases identical to TRBD2. The germline V gene has CDR1 MGHRA and CDR2 YSYEKL. The CDR3 is made up of 13 amino acids. V lost 7 bases to trimming and J lost 7 bases; unmatched junction nucleotides: 10.